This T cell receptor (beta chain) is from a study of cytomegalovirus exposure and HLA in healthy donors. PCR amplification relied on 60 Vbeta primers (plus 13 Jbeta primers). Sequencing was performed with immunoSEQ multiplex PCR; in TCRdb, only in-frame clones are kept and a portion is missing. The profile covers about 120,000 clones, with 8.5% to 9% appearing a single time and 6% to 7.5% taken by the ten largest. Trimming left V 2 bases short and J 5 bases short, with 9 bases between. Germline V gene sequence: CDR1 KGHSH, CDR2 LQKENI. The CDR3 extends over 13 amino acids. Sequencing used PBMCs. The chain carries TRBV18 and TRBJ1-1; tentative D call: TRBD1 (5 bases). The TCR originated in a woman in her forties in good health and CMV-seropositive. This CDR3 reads CASSPVTGTEAFF. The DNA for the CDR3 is TGTGCCAGCTCACCAGTAACAGGAACTGAAGCTTTCTTT.